This is a list of T cell receptor beta chains from one sample in a study of control samples from healthy donors and cancer patients. Sequenced by immunoSEQ multiplex PCR; TCRdb stores in-frame clones only, minus some. The table has some 95,000 clones, around three quarters seen once. What was sequenced was blood. The receptor source for this set is a woman younger than 45 in good health. Both conserved end residues are part of each CDR3. The D gene is left open where the match is weak. Not all rows give a size; the values are once, few, many and, for expanded clones, a class.

size,D,J,length,V,DNA,CDR3
-,-,TRBJ2-6,15,TRBV6-5,TGTGCCAGCAGCCAAGGGCTCTCTGGGGCCAACGTCCTGACTTTC,CASSQGLSGANVLTF
-,TRBD2,TRBJ2-7,16,TRBV5-4,TGTGCCAGCAGTCTAGGTCTAGCGGGGGGAACCTACGAGCAGTACTTC,CASSLGLAGGTYEQYF
-,-,TRBJ1-1,14,TRBV5-6,TGTGCCAGCAGCTTGAAAGGGTGGGTAGCGGAAGCTTTCTTT,CASSLKGWVAEAFF
-,-,TRBJ1-5,17,TRBV6-2/TRBV6-3,TGTGCCAGCAGTTACCCGAGAGGCGGAAATAGCAATCAGCCCCAGCATTTT,CASSYPRGGNSNQPQHF
-,TRBD2,TRBJ2-1,16,TRBV7-2,TGTGCCAGCAGCCCCTTAGCGGGGGGCTCCTACAATGAGCAGTTCTTC,CASSPLAGGSYNEQFF
-,TRBD1,TRBJ2-2,14,TRBV19,TGTGCCAGTGGCGGGACAGGCGGAACCGGGGAGCTGTTTTTT,CASGGTGGTGELFF
few,TRBD1,TRBJ2-7,15,TRBV5-1,TGCGCCAGCAGCTTTACAGGGGTCGGGGCATACGAGCAGTACTTC,CASSFTGVGAYEQYF
few,-,TRBJ2-1,16,TRBV5-4,TGTGCCAGCAGCTGGGGTCAGGGGATAGCAAGGAATGAGCAGTTCTTC,CASSWGQGIARNEQFF
once,TRBD1,TRBJ2-7,14,TRBV2,TGTGCCAGCAGTGCGGGACAGTACCCCTACGAGCAGTACTTC,CASSAGQYPYEQYF
-,TRBD1,TRBJ1-1,16,TRBV6-4,TGTGCCAGCAGTAATTTTCGGACAGGGTGGTACACTGAAGCTTTCTTT,CASSNFRTGWYTEAFF
-,-,TRBJ1-6,16,TRBV13,TGTGCCAGCAGCCTAAGGGGACGCGCCAATAATTCACCCCTCCACTTT,CASSLRGRANNSPLHF
-,-,TRBJ2-7,14,TRBV6-6,TGTGCCAGCAGTTATCTAGACAGGCGTTACGAGCAGTACTTC,CASSYLDRRYEQYF
-,-,TRBJ2-7,13,TRBV5-4,TGTGCCAGCACGCCACAGGGCTCGTGGGAGCAGTACTTC,CASTPQGSWEQYF
-,-,TRBJ1-1,14,TRBV19,TGTGCCAGTAGTCCCTTAGGGGCGAACACTGAAGCTTTCTTT,CASSPLGANTEAFF
-,-,TRBJ1-6,13,TRBV18,TGTGCCAGCTCACCATCTCTGGAGTCACCCCTCCACTTT,CASSPSLESPLHF
-,-,TRBJ1-2,14,TRBV7-9,TGTGCCAGCAGCTTAGCGCTGCCCCACGAGGGCTACACCTTC,CASSLALPHEGYTF
-,TRBD2,TRBJ2-3,16,TRBV15,TGTGCCACCAGCAGAGAGGCGGGGGGGCGTTTAGATACGCAGTATTTT,CATSREAGGRLDTQYF
-,TRBD2,TRBJ2-1,12,TRBV27,TGTGCCACCCTCGGGGGGGACAATGAGCAGTTCTTC,CATLGGDNEQFF
once,TRBD1,TRBJ1-5,17,TRBV19,TGTGCCAGTGCGGGCCAGGGGGGAGGGGAGGGCAATCAGCCCCAGCATTTT,CASAGQGGGEGNQPQHF
few,TRBD1,TRBJ1-1,12,TRBV29-1,TGCAGCGTTCAGGGGGCGAACACTGAAGCTTTCTTT,CSVQGANTEAFF
-,-,TRBJ1-2,15,TRBV6-6,TGTGCCAGCAGTTACCCCAAGCCGACTAACTATGGCTACACCTTC,CASSYPKPTNYGYTF
-,-,TRBJ1-6,12,TRBV29-1,TGCAGCGTCCGGGACCGGAATTCACCCCTCCACTTT,CSVRDRNSPLHF
-,TRBD2,TRBJ2-1,15,TRBV9,TGTGCCAGCAGCATTAGCGGGGGAGAAGGGAATGAGCAGTTCTTC,CASSISGGEGNEQFF
-,-,TRBJ2-3,13,TRBV7-2,TGTGCCAGCAGTCGCACAACGGCGGATACGCAGTATTTT,CASSRTTADTQYF
-,-,TRBJ2-7,16,TRBV5-1,TGCGCCAGCAGCTTGGCTGGGACACTTAAATCCTACGAGCAGTACTTC,CASSLAGTLKSYEQYF
-,-,TRBJ2-1,15,TRBV3-1/TRBV3-2,TGTGCCAGCAGCCAGAGAGGGACCCGCTACAATGAGCAGTTCTTC,CASSQRGTRYNEQFF
once,-,TRBJ2-7,14,TRBV4-3,TGCGCCAGCAGCCTCGACAGGACCTCCTACGAGCAGTACTTC,CASSLDRTSYEQYF
-,-,TRBJ2-3,12,TRBV9,TGTGCCAGCAGCGTACCCCGAGATACGCAGTATTTT,CASSVPRDTQYF
-,-,TRBJ1-1,15,TRBV19,TGTGCCAGTAGTATCGGTACAGGGCGACGAACTGAAGCTTTCTTT,CASSIGTGRRTEAFF
-,TRBD2,TRBJ2-5,14,TRBV5-1,TGCGCCAGCAGCGGGGGGACTAACCAGGGGACCCAGTACTTC,CASSGGTNQGTQYF
-,-,TRBJ2-1,15,TRBV6-2/TRBV6-3,TGTGCCAGCAGTTTTACGGGGGAGCCCTACAATGAGCAGTTCTTC,CASSFTGEPYNEQFF
-,-,TRBJ1-1,15,TRBV7-9,TGTGCCAGCAGCTTTGACAGCGGGGGGAACGCTGAAGCTTTCTTT,CASSFDSGGNAEAFF
once,-,TRBJ2-2,15,TRBV5-1,TGCGCCAGCAGCTTGGTTGGGGGACGCACCGGGGAGCTGTTTTTT,CASSLVGGRTGELFF
-,-,TRBJ2-3,16,TRBV5-1,TGCGCCAGCAGCTTGGGAGGGGTGGGGAGCACAGATACGCAGTATTTT,CASSLGGVGSTDTQYF
-,-,TRBJ2-6,15,TRBV6-4,TGTGCCAGCAGTGACTCGGCAGGTGGGGCCAACGTCCTGACTTTC,CASSDSAGGANVLTF
-,-,TRBJ2-5,12,TRBV15,TGTGCCACCTCTAGGGGGAGCGAGACCCAGTACTTC,CATSRGSETQYF
-,-,TRBJ2-4,13,TRBV14,TGTGCCAGCAGCGCTAGGACAGACTCTATTCAGTACTTC,CASSARTDSIQYF
few,TRBD1,TRBJ2-1,13,TRBV2,TGTGCCAGCAGACCGGACAGGGGACCTGAGCAGTTCTTC,CASRPDRGPEQFF
-,-,TRBJ2-1,13,TRBV11-2,TGTGCCACCGACGGGGGGCTATACAATGAGCAGTTCTTC,CATDGGLYNEQFF
-,TRBD1,TRBJ2-3,14,TRBV19,TGTGCCAGTAGTATTAGACAGGGTGGAGATACGCAGTATTTT,CASSIRQGGDTQYF
once,-,TRBJ1-4,16,TRBV5-1,TGCGCCAGCAGCTTGGGCCCACAGTCAACTAATGAAAAACTGTTTTTT,CASSLGPQSTNEKLFF
-,TRBD2,TRBJ2-2,16,TRBV18,TGTGCCAGCTCACCACGGCCAGCGGGGGTCACCGGGGAGCTGTTTTTT,CASSPRPAGVTGELFF
-,-,TRBJ1-5,13,TRBV2,TGTGCCAGCAGCGGGAGAAGCAATCAGCCCCAGCATTTT,CASSGRSNQPQHF
-,TRBD1,TRBJ2-7,14,TRBV2,TGTGCCAGCAGTCTACAGGGGGGACCCTACGAGCAGTACTTC,CASSLQGGPYEQYF
-,-,TRBJ1-3,16,TRBV18,TGTGCCAGCTCACCGGAGCAGAAGGGGGCTGGAAACACCATATATTTT,CASSPEQKGAGNTIYF